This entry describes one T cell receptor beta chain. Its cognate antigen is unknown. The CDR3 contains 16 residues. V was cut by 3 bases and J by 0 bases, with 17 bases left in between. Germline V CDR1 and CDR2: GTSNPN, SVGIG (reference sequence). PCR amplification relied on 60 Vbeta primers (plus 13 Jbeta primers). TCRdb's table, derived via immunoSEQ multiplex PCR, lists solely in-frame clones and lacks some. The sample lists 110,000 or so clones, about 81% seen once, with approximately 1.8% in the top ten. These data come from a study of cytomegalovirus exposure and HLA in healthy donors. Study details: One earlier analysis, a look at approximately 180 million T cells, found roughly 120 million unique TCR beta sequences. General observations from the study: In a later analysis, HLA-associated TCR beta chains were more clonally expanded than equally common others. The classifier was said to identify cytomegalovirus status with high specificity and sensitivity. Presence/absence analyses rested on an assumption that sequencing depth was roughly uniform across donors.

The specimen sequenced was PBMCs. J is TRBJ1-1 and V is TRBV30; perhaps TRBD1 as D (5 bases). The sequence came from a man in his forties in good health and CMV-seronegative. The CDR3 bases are TGTGCCTGGAGCAATCCCCGTCAGGGCATGAACACTGAAGCTTTCTTT. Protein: CAWSNPRQGMNTEAFF.